This entry lists 21 T cell receptor beta chains sequenced from one sample in a study of blood T cells in healthy people across ages. With a J-beta primer mix and a sample-barcoded 5' primer, a second PCR ran about 7 to 12 cycles. TCRdb re-called the 5' RACE reads with MiXCR, one entry per CDR3 protein. This sample carries about 800,000 distinct CDR3 sequences, 58% of them seen once, and the ten largest clones take 20% to 25%. The sample taken for sequencing was blood. The receptor set was obtained from a man aged 25-45 years in good health.

The rearrangement uses TRBV21-1 and TRBJ2-5; the D call in the table, TRBD1, was not verified against the DNA. TRBV21-1 is deemed a pseudogene. The CDR3 is 17 amino acids. CDR3 loop: CARRGGRLSPQKETQYF. As DNA, the CDR3 is TGTGCCCGGCGAGGGGGGAGGTTGTCCCCCCAAAAAGAGACCCAGTACTTC.

This clonotype has more than one count but fewer than ten. This chain connects TRBV6-5 to TRBJ2-3, with 7 bases lining up with TRBD1. The CDR3 covers 16 residues. Germline V lookup: CDR1 MNHEY, CDR2 SVGAGI. The V segment lost 0 bases and the J segment 5 bases; nucleotides outside the gene matches: 8. CDR3 in amino acids: CASSYSRRQGQDTQYF. DNA of the CDR3: TGTGCCAGCAGTTACTCGAGAAGACAGGGTCAAGATACGCAGTATTTT.

This clonotype was seen a few times. The chain couples TRBV28 to TRBJ1-2; TRBD1 might be the D (5 bases). Germline CDR1 reads MDHEN; CDR2 reads SYDVKM. V lost 3 bases and J lost 4, with 15 bases in between. CDR3 length equals 15 residues. The chain's CDR3 is CASSFTQGGAYGYTF. In DNA, the CDR3 is TGTGCCAGCAGTTTCACCCAGGGAGGTGCCTATGGCTACACCTTC.

The chain links TRBV2 to TRBJ2-1; 11 bases match TRBD2. CDR1 is SNHLY, CDR2 FYNNEI, per germline. V was clipped by 6 bases and J by 2 bases; unmatched bases: 9. The CDR3 has 17 residues. This CDR3 is CASSDGTSGTTYNEQFF. CDR3 coding DNA: TGTGCCAGCAGCGACGGGACTAGCGGAACTACCTACAATGAGCAGTTCTTC. Full variable domain (rest looked up from reference TRBV2 and TRBJ2-1): EPEVTQTPSHQVTQMGQEVILRCVPISNHLYFYWYRQILGQKVEFLVSFYNNEISEKSEIFDDQFSVERPDGSNFTLKIRSTKLEDSAMYFCASSDGTSGTTYNEQFFGPGTRLTVL.

The CDR3, as DNA: TGTGCCTCCCAAGGGACAGTCCTAAAGACCCAGTACTTC. Translated, it gives CASQGTVLKTQYF. The chain has TRBV6-1 and TRBJ2-5; 7 bases are a match to TRBD1. Trimming cost V 11 bases and J 6 bases; bases outside gene matches: 12. Germline V gives CDR1 MNHNS, CDR2 SASEGT. This CDR3 comprises 13 residues.

V and J are TRBV11-2 and TRBJ2-1; a possible D gene is TRBD2 (5 bases). V lost 5 bases, J lost 7 bases, and 15 bases lay in between. The germline gives CDR1 SGHAT, CDR2 FQNNGV. The CDR3 is 14 residues long. As DNA, the CDR3 is TGTGCCAGCAGCCACAAGTCGGGGTCTAATGAGCAGTTCTTC. Translated, it gives CASSHKSGSNEQFF.

The chain couples TRBV12-3 or TRBV12-4 to TRBJ2-1; 8 bases are a match to TRBD2. This CDR3 spans 16 amino acids. The junction had 15 bases not matched to a gene; V was cut back by 6 bases and J by 8 bases. CDR3 loop: CASSPTSGRLRHEQFF. The CDR3 DNA is TGTGCCAGCAGCCCAACTAGCGGTCGTCTTCGGCATGAGCAGTTCTTC.

This chain uses TRBV27 with TRBJ2-7; TRBD2 agrees at 7 bases. The J call may be faulty, since TRBJ2-1 better matches the DNA end. The CDR3 runs 16 residues. Germline values: CDR1 MNHEY, CDR2 SMNVEV (reference sequence). In nucleotides, the CDR3 is TGTGCCAGCAGTTTATTGGCGGGAGAAGGGATAACTGAGCAGTTCTTC. Its translation: CASSLLAGEGITEQFF.

The gene calls are TRBV30 and TRBJ2-7; 8 nucleotides align to TRBD1. J lost 7 bases, V lost 5 bases, and 10 bases had no gene match. CDR3 length equals 13 residues. Germline CDR1 is GTSNPN and CDR2 is SVGIG (reference sequence). CDR3 residues: CAWGTGIDREQYF. The CDR3 coding sequence is TGTGCCTGGGGGACAGGCATAGACCGTGAGCAGTACTTC.

The sample holds a few counts of this clonotype. V and J are TRBV20-1 and TRBJ2-7; tentatively, D is TRBD1 (6 bases). V was pared by 0 bases and J by 2 bases, with 14 bases between. The CDR3 has 15 amino acids. Germline-derived CDR1 and CDR2 are DFQATT and SNEGSKA (reference sequence). The CDR3, as DNA: TGCAGTGCTAGAGATATACAGGGCTACGCCTACGAGCAGTACTTC. It codes for CSARDIQGYAYEQYF.

With respect to this clonotype: Its ends do not fully match the called genes, so a read error is possible. The V call is TRBV4-2, the J call TRBJ2-4, with 8 bases that match TRBD2. The DNA matches TRBJ2-7 better at its end, which makes the J call doubtful. Germline CDR1 and CDR2: LGHNA and YNFKEQ. This CDR3 contains 14 residues. The CDR3 sequence: CAGSQPGTRDEQYF. CDR3 DNA sequence: TGTGCCGGCAGCCAACCCGGGACTAGGGACGAGCAGTACTTC.

The chain has TRBV20-1 and TRBJ2-1, with D unclear. Germline lookup yields CDR1 DFQATT and CDR2 SNEGSKA (reference sequence). The CDR3 extends over 13 amino acids. V was clipped by 0 bases and J by 8 bases, with 11 bases between them. The CDR3 here is CSARDPRGYEQFF. CDR3 DNA sequence: TGCAGTGCTAGAGACCCTAGAGGCTATGAGCAGTTCTTC.

The V and J genes are TRBV6-5 and TRBJ1-1; tentative D call: TRBD1 (5 bases). Germline CDR1 and CDR2: MNHEY and SVGAGI. The CDR3 is made up of 18 amino acids. Trimming removed 4 bases at V and 9 bases at J, with 30 bases between. In nucleotides, the CDR3 is TGTGCCAGCAGTTCCCAGGCGCTGGCCGGGCCTCCTGGGGCTAAAGCTTTCTTT. This translates into CASSSQALAGPPGAKAFF.

V gene TRBV4-2 combines with J gene TRBJ1-1; D unclear. Germline V gene data show CDR1 as LGHNA and CDR2 as YNFKEQ. The V end was cut by 3 bases, the J end by 4 bases, with 12 bases between. The CDR3 totals 14 residues. The CDR3 DNA follows: TGTGCCAGCAGCCATCCCAGTCCGGGCACTGAAGCTTTCTTT. The encoded protein is CASSHPSPGTEAFF.

This clonotype was seen a few times. This chain links TRBV2 with TRBJ2-7; D could derive from TRBD1 or TRBD2 (5 bases each). Germline loops: CDR1 SNHLY, CDR2 FYNNEI. The CDR3 length is 15 residues. Trimming took off 3 bases at V and 0 bases at J, with 12 bases between the two ends. CDR3 DNA: TGTGCCAGCAGTGAGAGGGGTTCCCTCTCCTACGAGCAGTACTTC. Amino acids: CASSERGSLSYEQYF.

The chain is built from TRBV12-3 or TRBV12-4 and TRBJ2-3, with 10 nucleotides matching TRBD1. J gave up 2 bases and V 6 bases, and 20 bases lay outside the gene matches. This CDR3 spans 20 amino acids. This CDR3 is CASSAIPGQGTRGNTDTQYF. The CDR3 bases are TGTGCCAGCAGCGCAATCCCGGGACAGGGGACGCGGGGAAACACAGATACGCAGTATTTT.

V usage is TRBV3-1 and J usage is TRBJ2-5, with D possibly being TRBD2 (6 bases). V lost 5 bases and J lost 2, with 15 bases in between. Germline loops: CDR1 LGHDT, CDR2 YNNKEL (reference sequence). CDR3 size: 15 residues. CDR3 nucleotides: TGTGCCAGCAGCGGATTAGCGGTCTTACAAGAGACCCAGTACTTC. Its protein is CASSGLAVLQETQYF.

This rearrangement joins TRBV5-8 to TRBJ1-2; D gene ambiguous. Germline CDR1 reads SGHTS; CDR2 reads YDEGEE. The CDR3 contains 14 residues. V shed 0 bases and J shed 2 bases, with 8 bases lying between them. CDR3 nucleotides: TGTGCCAGCAGCTTGGGTACACGGAACTATGGCTACACCTTC. It is translated as CASSLGTRNYGYTF. Filled out from reference TRBV5-8 and TRBJ1-2, the complete variable domain reads EAGVTQSPTHLIKTRGQQATLRCSPISGHTSVYWYQQALGLGLQFLLWYDEGEERNRGNFPPRFSGRQFPNYSSELNVNALELEDSALYLCASSLGTRNYGYTFGSGTRLTVV.

J is TRBJ2-3 and V is TRBV25-1, with D uncertain. Trimming stripped 7 bases from V and 4 bases from J, with 15 bases between. The CDR3 consists of 14 residues. Germline CDR1 reads MGHDK; CDR2 reads SYGVNS. The CDR3 reads CASIPTTQADTQYF. The CDR3 nucleotides read TGTGCCAGCATTCCCACGACCCAGGCAGATACGCAGTATTTT.

The rearrangement uses TRBV20-1 and TRBJ2-5; D is possibly TRBD2 (6 bases). CDR1 is DFQATT and CDR2 is SNEGSKA in the germline V gene (reference sequence). CDR3 size: 13 residues. V was clipped by 2 bases and J by 5 bases, with 12 bases between them. CDR3 nucleotides: TGCAGTGCTAGAACCCGGACTACGGAGACCCAGTACTTC. Translating it yields CSARTRTTETQYF.

This clonotype was seen a few times. V and J are TRBV29-1 and TRBJ2-5, with TRBD1 matching over 10 bases. V gave up 6 bases and J gave up 5 bases; unmatched junction bases: 6. The CDR3 is made up of 13 amino acids. The V gene's germline CDR1 is SQVTM and CDR2 ANQGSEA. The CDR3 reads CSVSDRGGETQYF. CDR3 bases: TGCAGCGTCTCGGACAGGGGGGGGGAGACCCAGTACTTC.